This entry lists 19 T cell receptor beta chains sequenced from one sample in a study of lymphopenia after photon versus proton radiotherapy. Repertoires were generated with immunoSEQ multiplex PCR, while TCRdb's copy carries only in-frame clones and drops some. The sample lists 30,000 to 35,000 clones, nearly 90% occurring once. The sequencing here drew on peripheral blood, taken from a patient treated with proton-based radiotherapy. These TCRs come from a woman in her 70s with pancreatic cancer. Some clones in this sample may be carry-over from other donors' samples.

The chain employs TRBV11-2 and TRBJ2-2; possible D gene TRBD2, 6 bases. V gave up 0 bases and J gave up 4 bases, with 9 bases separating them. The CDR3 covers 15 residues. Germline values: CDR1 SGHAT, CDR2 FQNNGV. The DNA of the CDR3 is TGTGCCAGCAGCTTAGATGGGGGGTGCACCGGGGAGCTGTTTTTT. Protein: CASSLDGGCTGELFF.

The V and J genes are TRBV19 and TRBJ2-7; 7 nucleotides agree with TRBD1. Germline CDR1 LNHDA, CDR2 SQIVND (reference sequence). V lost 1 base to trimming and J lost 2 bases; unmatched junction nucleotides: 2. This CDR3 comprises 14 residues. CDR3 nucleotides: TGTGCCAGTAGTATAGGGGACAGAGCCTACGAGCAGTACTTC. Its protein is CASSIGDRAYEQYF.

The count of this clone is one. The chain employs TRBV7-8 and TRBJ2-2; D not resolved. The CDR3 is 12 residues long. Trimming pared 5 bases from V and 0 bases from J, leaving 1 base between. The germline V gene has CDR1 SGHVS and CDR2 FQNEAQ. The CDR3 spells CASSTNTGELFF. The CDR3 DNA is TGTGCCAGCAGCACGAACACCGGGGAGCTGTTTTTT.

The DNA of the CDR3 is TGCGCCAGCAGAGCGTACGGGACAGCGAACACTGAAGCTTTCTTT. This translates into CASRAYGTANTEAFF. The J gene is TRBJ1-1, the V gene TRBV5-1; TRBD1 matches at 7 bases. The trim removed 5 bases at V and 1 base at J, leaving 8 bases unmatched. This CDR3 has 15 residues. The germline CDR1 and CDR2 sequences are SGHRS and YFSETQ.

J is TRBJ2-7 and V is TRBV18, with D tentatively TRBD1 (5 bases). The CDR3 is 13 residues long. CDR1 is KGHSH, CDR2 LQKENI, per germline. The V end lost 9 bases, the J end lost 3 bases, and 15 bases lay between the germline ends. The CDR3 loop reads CASSWQGLYEQYF. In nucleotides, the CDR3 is TGTGCCAGTTCTTGGCAGGGCCTCTACGAGCAGTACTTC.

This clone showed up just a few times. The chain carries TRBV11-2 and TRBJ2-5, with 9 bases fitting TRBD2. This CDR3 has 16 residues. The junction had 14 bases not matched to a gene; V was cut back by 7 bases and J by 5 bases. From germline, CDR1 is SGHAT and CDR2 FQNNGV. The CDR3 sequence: CASTPTGTSRGETQYF. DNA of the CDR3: TGTGCCAGCACCCCGACCGGGACTAGCCGAGGGGAGACCCAGTACTTC.

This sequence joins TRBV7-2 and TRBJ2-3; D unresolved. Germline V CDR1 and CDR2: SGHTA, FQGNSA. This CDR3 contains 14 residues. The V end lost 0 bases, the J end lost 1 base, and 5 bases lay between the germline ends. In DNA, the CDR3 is TGTGCCAGCAGCTTAGCGTCCCGCACAGATACGCAGTATTTT. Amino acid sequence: CASSLASRTDTQYF.

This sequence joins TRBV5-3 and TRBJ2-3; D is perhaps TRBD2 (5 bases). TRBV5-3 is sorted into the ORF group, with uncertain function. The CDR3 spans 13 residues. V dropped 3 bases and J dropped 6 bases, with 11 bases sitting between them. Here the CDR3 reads CARSSPTGDTQYF. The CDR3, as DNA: TGTGCCAGAAGCTCGCCAACGGGGGATACGCAGTATTTT.

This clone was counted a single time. In nucleotides, the CDR3 is TGTGCCTGGAGTCCCGGGCCAGGGAGAGCCGAGCAGTACTTC. It translates to CAWSPGPGRAEQYF. The gene calls are TRBV30 and TRBJ2-7; either TRBD1 or TRBD2 may fit D (5 bases each). V shed 2 bases and J shed 6 bases, with 17 bases lying between them. The V gene's germline CDR1 is GTSNPN and CDR2 SVGIG (reference sequence). The CDR3 contains 14 residues.

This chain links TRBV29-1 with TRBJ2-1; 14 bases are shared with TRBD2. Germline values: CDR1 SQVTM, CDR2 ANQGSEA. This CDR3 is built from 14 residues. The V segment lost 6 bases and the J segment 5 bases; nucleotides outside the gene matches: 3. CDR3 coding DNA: TGCAGCGTGACTAGCGGGAGGGCCAACAATGAGCAGTTCTTC. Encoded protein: CSVTSGRANNEQFF.

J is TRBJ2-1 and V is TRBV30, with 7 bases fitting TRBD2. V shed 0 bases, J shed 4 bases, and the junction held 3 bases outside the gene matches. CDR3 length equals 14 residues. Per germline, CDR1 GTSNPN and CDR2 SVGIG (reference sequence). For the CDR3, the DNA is TGTGCCTGGAGTGTACCAGCGGGGTACAATGAGCAGTTCTTC. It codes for CAWSVPAGYNEQFF.

Here the CDR3 DNA reads TGTGCCAGCCAAGATCAACAGGGATCTGGAAACACCATATATTTT. This codes for CASQDQQGSGNTIYF. The V and J genes are TRBV7-9 and TRBJ1-3, with a possible D match to TRBD1 (6 bases). Germline V gene data show CDR1 as SEHNR and CDR2 as FQNEAQ (reference sequence). The CDR3 is 15 residues long. Between the trimmed V and J ends, which lost 8 bases and 1 base, there was a span of 15 bases. The variable domain in full, completed from reference TRBV7-9 and TRBJ1-3, reads DTGVSQNPRHKITKRGQNVTFRCDPISEHNRLYWYRQTLGQGPEFLTYFQNEAQLEKSRLLSDRFSAERPKGSFSTLEIQRTEQGDSAMYLCASQDQQGSGNTIYFGEGSWLTVV.

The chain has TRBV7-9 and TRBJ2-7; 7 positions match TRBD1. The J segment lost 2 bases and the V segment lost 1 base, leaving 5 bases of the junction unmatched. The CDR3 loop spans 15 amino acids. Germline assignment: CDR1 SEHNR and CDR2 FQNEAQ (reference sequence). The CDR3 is CASSLDGTATYEQYF. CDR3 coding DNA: TGTGCCAGCAGCTTAGACGGGACAGCCACCTACGAGCAGTACTTC.

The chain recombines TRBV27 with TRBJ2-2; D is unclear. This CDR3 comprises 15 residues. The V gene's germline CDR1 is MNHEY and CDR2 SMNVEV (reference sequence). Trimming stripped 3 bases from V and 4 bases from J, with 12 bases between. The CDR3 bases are TGTGCCAGCAGTTTCCGAGGACCGGTCACCGGGGAGCTGTTTTTT. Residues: CASSFRGPVTGELFF.

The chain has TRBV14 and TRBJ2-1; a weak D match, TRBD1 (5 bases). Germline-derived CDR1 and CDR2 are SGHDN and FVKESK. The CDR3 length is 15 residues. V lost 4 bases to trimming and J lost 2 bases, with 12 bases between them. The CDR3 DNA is TGTGCCAGCAGCCCCCGGCTAGGGGCCTACAATGAGCAGTTCTTC. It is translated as CASSPRLGAYNEQFF.

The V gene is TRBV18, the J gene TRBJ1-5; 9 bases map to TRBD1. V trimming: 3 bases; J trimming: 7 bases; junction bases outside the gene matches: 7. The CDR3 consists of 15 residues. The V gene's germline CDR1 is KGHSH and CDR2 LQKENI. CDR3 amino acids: CASSPGGQGLQPQHF. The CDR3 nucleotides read TGTGCCAGCTCACCTGGGGGACAGGGTTTGCAGCCCCAGCATTTT.

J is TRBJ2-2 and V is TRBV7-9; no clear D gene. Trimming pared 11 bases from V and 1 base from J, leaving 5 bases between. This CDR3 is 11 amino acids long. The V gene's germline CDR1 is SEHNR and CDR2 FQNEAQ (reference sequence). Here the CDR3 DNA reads TGTGCCTCCGGGAACACCGGGGAGCTGTTTTTT. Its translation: CASGNTGELFF. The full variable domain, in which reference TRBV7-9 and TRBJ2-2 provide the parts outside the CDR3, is DTGVSQNPRHKITKRGQNVTFRCDPISEHNRLYWYRQTLGQGPEFLTYFQNEAQLEKSRLLSDRFSAERPKGSFSTLEIQRTEQGDSAMYLCASGNTGELFFGEGSRLTVL.

CDR3 in DNA: TGTGCCTTTAGCCCGGGACAGGGTGCCGGGGAGCTGTTTTTT. Residues: CAFSPGQGAGELFF. This rearrangement joins TRBV30 to TRBJ2-2; 9 bases are shared with TRBD1. The CDR3 runs 14 residues. V lost 7 bases, J lost 6 bases, and 9 bases stayed unmatched. Germline lookup yields CDR1 GTSNPN and CDR2 SVGIG (reference sequence).

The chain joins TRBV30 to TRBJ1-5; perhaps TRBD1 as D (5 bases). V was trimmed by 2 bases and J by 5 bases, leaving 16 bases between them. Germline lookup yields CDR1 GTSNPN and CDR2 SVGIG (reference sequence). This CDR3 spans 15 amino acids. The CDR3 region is CAWSSGAQPHQPQHF. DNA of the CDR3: TGTGCCTGGAGTTCCGGGGCCCAACCCCATCAGCCCCAGCATTTT. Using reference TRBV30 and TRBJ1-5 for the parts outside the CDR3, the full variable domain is SQTIHQWPATLVQPVGSPLSLECTVEGTSNPNLYWYRQAAGRGLQLLFYSVGIGQISSEVPQNLSASRPQDRQFILSSKKLLLSDSGFYLCAWSSGAQPHQPQHFGDGTRLSIL.